The 8 T cell receptor beta chains below all came from one sample that was sequenced in a study of spatial heterogeneity in lung cancer. The time point was: sample taken at primary tumor resection. Antigens of these TCRs are unknown. Regarding the study as a whole: Tumors with more nonsynonymous mutations had more expanded intratumoral alpha and beta TCRs.

In TCRdb, the 5' RACE reads were re-called with MiXCR into one record per CDR3 protein. The sample contains roughly 9,000 distinct CDR3 sequences, less than 7.5% of which appear only once. Source: lung tumor tissue, taken at surgery. The origin of the receptors is a male donor with early-stage non-small cell lung cancer.

This clonotype was picked up many times. This beta chain is an off-target read within a library intended for alpha chains, so its frequency means little. The V call is TRBV12-3 or TRBV12-4, the J call TRBJ2-2; D not resolved. The length of the CDR3 is 15 residues. V lost 6 bases, J lost 0 bases, and 11 bases lay in between. In DNA form, the CDR3 reads TGTGCCAGCAGCCGACCTGGGGCGAACACCGGGGAGCTGTTTTTT. The encoded protein is CASSRPGANTGELFF.

The table lists this clonotype with many counts. A library made for alpha chains picked up this beta chain off target, so its size means little. This chain uses TRBV2 with TRBJ2-2, with D possibly being TRBD1 (6 bases). V lost 7 bases to trimming and J lost 6 bases, with 12 bases between them. CDR1 SNHLY and CDR2 FYNNEI come from the germline V gene. The CDR3 loop spans 13 amino acids. The CDR3 sequence: CASIRDIPGELFF. The CDR3 bases are TGTGCCAGCATTAGGGACATTCCCGGGGAGCTGTTTTTT.

This clonotype was detected ten times or more. A library prepared for alpha chains yielded this beta chain as an off-target read; its size is of little meaning. CDR3 nucleotides: TGTGCCAGCGTAGGCCAAGAGACCCAGTACTTC. Translated: CASVGQETQYF. The V call is TRBV6-1, the J call TRBJ2-5; D gene unclear. The germline CDR1 and CDR2 sequences are MNHNS and SASEGT. V dropped 8 bases and J dropped 1 base, with 5 bases sitting between them. There are 11 residues in the CDR3.

The table lists this clonotype with many counts. Being off target in a library aimed at alpha chains, this beta chain has a size of little meaning. This sequence joins TRBV6-1 and TRBJ1-5; D remains ambiguous. The CDR3 is made up of 15 amino acids. CDR1 and CDR2 (germline): MNHNS, SASEGT. V lost 4 bases to trimming and J lost 1 base, with 11 bases between them. CDR3 nucleotide sequence: TGTGCCAGCAGTGTGGAGGGTGACAGCAATCAGCCCCAGCATTTT. Amino acid sequence: CASSVEGDSNQPQHF.

This clonotype appeared many times. The library was designed around alpha chains, so this beta chain is a stray read whose abundance carries little weight. The genes are TRBV6-5 and TRBJ2-6; TRBD2 might be the D (6 bases). CDR1 is MNHEY and CDR2 is SVGAGI in the germline V gene. The germline V and J ends were trimmed by 5 bases and 2 bases, with 13 bases remaining between them. CDR3 length: 16 residues. This chain's CDR3 is CASSAMGLAGANVLTF. The CDR3 DNA is TGTGCCAGCAGTGCAATGGGACTTGCTGGGGCCAACGTCCTGACTTTC.

This clonotype was seen at least ten times. This beta chain slipped into a library made for alpha chains as a stray read, so its size is not meaningful. The chain couples TRBV5-1 to TRBJ1-2; perhaps TRBD1 as D (6 bases). The CDR3 consists of 13 residues. The germline gives CDR1 SGHRS, CDR2 YFSETQ. V was pared by 4 bases and J by 12 bases, with 19 bases between. CDR3: CASSPGTQGSDTF. CDR3 bases: TGCGCCAGCAGCCCCGGGACACAGGGAAGTGACACCTTC. Variable domain in full (rest from reference TRBV5-1 and TRBJ1-2): KAGVTQTPRYLIKTRGQQVTLSCSPISGHRSVSWYQQTPGQGLQFLFEYFSETQRNKGNFPGRFSGRQFSNSRSEMNVSTLELGDSALYLCASSPGTQGSDTFGSGTRLTVV.

This clonotype was counted between two and nine times. In a library made to pick up alpha chains, this beta chain is a stray read with a size that means little. This chain connects TRBV7-2 to TRBJ1-1; maybe TRBD1 (6 bases). The CDR3 loop spans 15 amino acids. Trimming took off 0 bases at V and 3 bases at J, with 11 bases between the two ends. Germline values: CDR1 SGHTA, CDR2 FQGNSA. Written as DNA, the CDR3 is TGTGCCAGCAGCTTAGCGGGCAGGGGTGACACTGAAGCTTTCTTT. Amino acids: CASSLAGRGDTEAFF.

This clonotype was detected ten times or more. This beta chain is an off-target read within a library intended for alpha chains, so its frequency means little. The J gene is TRBJ1-2, the V gene TRBV20-1; 9 bases are shared with TRBD1. V shed 4 bases and J 7 bases; nucleotides not matched to a gene: 10. From germline, CDR1 is DFQATT and CDR2 SNEGSKA (reference sequence). The length of the CDR3 is 14 residues. The CDR3 loop is CSAIWGTGLSGYTF. The CDR3 coding sequence is TGCAGTGCTATTTGGGGGACAGGGCTCAGTGGCTACACCTTC.